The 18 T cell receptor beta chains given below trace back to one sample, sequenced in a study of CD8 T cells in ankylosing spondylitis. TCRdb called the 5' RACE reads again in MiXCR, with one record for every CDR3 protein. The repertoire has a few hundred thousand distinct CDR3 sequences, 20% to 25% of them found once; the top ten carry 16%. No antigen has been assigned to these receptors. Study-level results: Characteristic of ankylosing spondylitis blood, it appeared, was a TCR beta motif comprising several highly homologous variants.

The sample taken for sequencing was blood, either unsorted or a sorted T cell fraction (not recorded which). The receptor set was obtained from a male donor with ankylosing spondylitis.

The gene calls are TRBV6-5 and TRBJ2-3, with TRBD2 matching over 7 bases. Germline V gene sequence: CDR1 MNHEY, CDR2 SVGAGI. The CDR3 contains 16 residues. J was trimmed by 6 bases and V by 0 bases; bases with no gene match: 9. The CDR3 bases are TGTGCCAGCAGTTACTCGGCTAGCGGCCCCAGGGATACGCAGTATTTT. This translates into CASSYSASGPRDTQYF.

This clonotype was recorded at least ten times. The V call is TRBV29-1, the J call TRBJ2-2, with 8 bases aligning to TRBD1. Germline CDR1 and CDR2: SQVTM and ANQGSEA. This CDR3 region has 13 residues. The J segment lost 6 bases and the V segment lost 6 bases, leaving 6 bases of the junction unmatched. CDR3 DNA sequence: TGCAGCGTACACAGGGGGAGCGCCGGGGAGCTGTTTTTT. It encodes CSVHRGSAGELFF.

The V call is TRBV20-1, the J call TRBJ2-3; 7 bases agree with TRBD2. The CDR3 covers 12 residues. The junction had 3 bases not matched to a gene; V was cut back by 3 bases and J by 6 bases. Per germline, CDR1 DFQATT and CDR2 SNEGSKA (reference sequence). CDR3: CSARGGGDTQYF. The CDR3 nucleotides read TGCAGTGCTAGGGGGGGAGGGGATACGCAGTATTTT.

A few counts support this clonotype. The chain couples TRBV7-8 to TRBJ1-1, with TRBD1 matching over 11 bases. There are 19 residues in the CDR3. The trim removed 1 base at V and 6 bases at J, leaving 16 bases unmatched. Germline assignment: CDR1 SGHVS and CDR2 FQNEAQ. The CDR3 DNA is TGTGCCAGCAGCTTAGTTGTGTGGACAGGGGGCGCCGGGGGCCCTGAAGCTTTCTTT. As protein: CASSLVVWTGGAGGPEAFF.

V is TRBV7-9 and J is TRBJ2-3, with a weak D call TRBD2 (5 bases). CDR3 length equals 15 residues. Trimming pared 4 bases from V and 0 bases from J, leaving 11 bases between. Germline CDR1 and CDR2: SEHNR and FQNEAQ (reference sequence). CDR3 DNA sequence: TGTGCCAGCAGCTCCGGACTCGGGAGCACAGATACGCAGTATTTT. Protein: CASSSGLGSTDTQYF.

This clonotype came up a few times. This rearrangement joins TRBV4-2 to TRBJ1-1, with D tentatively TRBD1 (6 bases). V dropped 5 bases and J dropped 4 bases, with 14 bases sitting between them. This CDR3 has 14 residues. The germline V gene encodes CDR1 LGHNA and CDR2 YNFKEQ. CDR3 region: CASSEGGSATEAFF. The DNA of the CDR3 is TGTGCCAGCAGCGAAGGGGGGTCGGCCACTGAAGCTTTCTTT.

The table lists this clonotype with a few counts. CDR3 region: CASSQDPGNLNTEAFF. DNA for the CDR3: TGTGCCAGCAGCCAAGATCCGGGGAACTTGAACACTGAAGCTTTCTTT. The chain has TRBV14 and TRBJ1-1; D not resolved. CDR1 SGHDN and CDR2 FVKESK come from the germline V gene. Deletions cut 0 bases from V and 0 bases from J, with 11 bases between. The CDR3 length is 16 residues.

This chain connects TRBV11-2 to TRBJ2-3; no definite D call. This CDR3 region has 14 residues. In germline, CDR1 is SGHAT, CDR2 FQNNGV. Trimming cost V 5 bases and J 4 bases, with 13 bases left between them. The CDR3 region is CASSPVVVADTQYF. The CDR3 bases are TGTGCCAGCAGCCCAGTAGTCGTAGCAGATACGCAGTATTTT. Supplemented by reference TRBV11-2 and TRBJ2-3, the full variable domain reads EAGVAQSPRYKIIEKRQSVAFWCNPISGHATLYWYQQILGQGPKLLIQFQNNGVVDDSQLPKDRFSAERLKGVDSTLKIQPAKLEDSAVYLCASSPVVVADTQYFGPGTRLTVL.

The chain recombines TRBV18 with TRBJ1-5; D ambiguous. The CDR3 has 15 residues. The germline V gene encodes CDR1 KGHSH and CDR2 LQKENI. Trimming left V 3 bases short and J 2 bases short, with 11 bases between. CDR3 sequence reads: CASSPGGWGNQPQHF. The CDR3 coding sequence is TGTGCCAGCTCACCGGGAGGGTGGGGCAATCAGCCCCAGCATTTT.

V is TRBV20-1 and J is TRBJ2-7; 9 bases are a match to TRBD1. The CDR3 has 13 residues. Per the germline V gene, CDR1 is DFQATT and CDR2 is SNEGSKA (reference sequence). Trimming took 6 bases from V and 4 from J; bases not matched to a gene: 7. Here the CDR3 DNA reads TGCAGTGCAACCGGGACAGGGATATACGAGCAGTACTTC. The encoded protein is CSATGTGIYEQYF.

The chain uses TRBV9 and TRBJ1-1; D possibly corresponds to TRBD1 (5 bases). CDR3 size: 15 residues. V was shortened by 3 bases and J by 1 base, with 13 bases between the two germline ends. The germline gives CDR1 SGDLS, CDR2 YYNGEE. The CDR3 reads CASSGGGRTNTEAFF. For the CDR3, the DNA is TGTGCCAGCAGCGGGGGGGGACGGACGAACACTGAAGCTTTCTTT.

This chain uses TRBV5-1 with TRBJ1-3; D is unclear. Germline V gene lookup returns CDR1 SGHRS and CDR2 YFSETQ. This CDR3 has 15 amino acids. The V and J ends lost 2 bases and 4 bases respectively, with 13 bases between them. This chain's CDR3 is CASSFADDSGNTIYF. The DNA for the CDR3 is TGCGCCAGCAGCTTCGCAGACGACTCCGGAAACACCATATATTTT. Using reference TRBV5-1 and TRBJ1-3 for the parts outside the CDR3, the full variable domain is KAGVTQTPRYLIKTRGQQVTLSCSPISGHRSVSWYQQTPGQGLQFLFEYFSETQRNKGNFPGRFSGRQFSNSRSEMNVSTLELGDSALYLCASSFADDSGNTIYFGEGSWLTVV.

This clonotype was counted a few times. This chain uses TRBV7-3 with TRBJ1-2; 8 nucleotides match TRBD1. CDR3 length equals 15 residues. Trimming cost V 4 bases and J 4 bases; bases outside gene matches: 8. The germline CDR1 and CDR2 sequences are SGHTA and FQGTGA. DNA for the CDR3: TGTGCCAGCAGCTCCTCAGGGGGCAACTTCTATGGCTACACCTTC. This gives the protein CASSSSGGNFYGYTF.

The CDR3 DNA is TGTGCCAGCAGCCAACCGGGACAGCGCAATCAGCCCCAGCATTTT. Residues: CASSQPGQRNQPQHF. V gene TRBV4-2 combines with J gene TRBJ1-5; TRBD1 matches at 7 bases. The CDR3 extends over 15 amino acids. The junction had 3 bases not matched to a gene; V was cut back by 2 bases and J by 2 bases. CDR1 and CDR2 (germline): LGHNA, YNFKEQ.

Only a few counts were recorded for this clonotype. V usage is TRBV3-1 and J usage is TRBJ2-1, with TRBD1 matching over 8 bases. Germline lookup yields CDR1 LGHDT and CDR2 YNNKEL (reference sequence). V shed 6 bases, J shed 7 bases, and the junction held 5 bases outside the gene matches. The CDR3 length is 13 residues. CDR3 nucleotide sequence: TGTGCCAGCAGGGGTTGGACAGGGAATGAGCAGTTCTTC. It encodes CASRGWTGNEQFF.

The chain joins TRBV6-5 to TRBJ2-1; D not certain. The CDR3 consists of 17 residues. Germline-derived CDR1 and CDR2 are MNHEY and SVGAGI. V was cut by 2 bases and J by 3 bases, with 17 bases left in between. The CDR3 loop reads CASSYGVPTYNYNEQFF. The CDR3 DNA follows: TGTGCCAGCAGTTACGGGGTTCCTACCTACAACTACAATGAGCAGTTCTTC.

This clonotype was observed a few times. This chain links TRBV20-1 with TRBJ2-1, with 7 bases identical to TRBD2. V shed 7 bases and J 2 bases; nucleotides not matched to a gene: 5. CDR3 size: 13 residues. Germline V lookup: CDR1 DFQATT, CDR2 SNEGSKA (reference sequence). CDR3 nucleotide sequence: TGCAGTGTTTGGGCGGGGGCCTACAATGAGCAGTTCTTC. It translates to CSVWAGAYNEQFF.

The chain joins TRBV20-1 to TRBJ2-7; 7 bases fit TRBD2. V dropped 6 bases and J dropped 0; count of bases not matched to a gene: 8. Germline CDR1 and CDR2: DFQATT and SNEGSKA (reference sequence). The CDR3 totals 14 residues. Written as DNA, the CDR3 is TGCAGTGCCCGACGCCGCGGGAGCTCCTACGAGCAGTACTTC. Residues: CSARRRGSSYEQYF.